The rows below give T cell receptor beta chains drawn from one sample of a study of blood T cell repertoires in COVID-19. The method was immunoSEQ multiplex PCR; TCRdb's version includes in-frame clones alone and lacks a portion of them. The repertoire includes under 300,000 clones, 89% of them detected once, and roughly 0.96% sits in the top ten. Sequenced sample: peripheral blood. These receptors all stem from a woman aged 40 to 50 who had recovered from COVID-19. CDR3s include the opening cysteine and the closing phenylalanine or tryptophan. Fields, in order: J gene, clone size, V gene, CDR3 length, D gene, CDR3 DNA, CDR3 protein. The D gene is left open where the match is weak. Clone size appears in some rows only: once, few, many, or a class for an expanded clone.

J gene: TRBJ1-1; clone size: NA; V gene: TRBV27; CDR3 length: 16; D gene: TRBD1; CDR3 DNA: TGTGCCAGCAGTTTGCGGGCCAGGGGGCGGAGTTCTGAAGCTTTCTTT; CDR3 protein: CASSLRARGRSSEAFF
J gene: TRBJ2-7; clone size: NA; V gene: TRBV29-1; CDR3 length: 14; D gene: TRBD1; CDR3 DNA: TGCAGCGTTGCGTTTGGGACAGGGACCTACGAGCAGTACTTC; CDR3 protein: CSVAFGTGTYEQYF
J gene: TRBJ2-2; clone size: NA; V gene: TRBV4-2; CDR3 length: 17; D gene: TRBD2; CDR3 DNA: TGTGCCAGCAGCCAATCCGGACTAGCGGGAGTACCCGGGGAGCTGTTTTTT; CDR3 protein: CASSQSGLAGVPGELFF
J gene: TRBJ2-1; clone size: once; V gene: TRBV3-1/TRBV3-2; CDR3 length: 14; D gene: TRBD2; CDR3 DNA: TGTGCCAGCGGTGGGACTAGCGGGAGAGATGAGCAGTTCTTC; CDR3 protein: CASGGTSGRDEQFF
J gene: TRBJ1-4; clone size: once; V gene: TRBV29-1; CDR3 length: 15; D gene: NA; CDR3 DNA: TGCAGCGTTGTAACCGGGATTGGGCCCAGGGAAAAACTGTTTTTT; CDR3 protein: CSVVTGIGPREKLFF
J gene: TRBJ1-2; clone size: NA; V gene: TRBV7-3; CDR3 length: 16; D gene: NA; CDR3 DNA: TGTGCCAGCAGCTTATACACAGGGAGTAGGGGCTATGGCTACACCTTC; CDR3 protein: CASSLYTGSRGYGYTF
J gene: TRBJ2-5; clone size: NA; V gene: TRBV2; CDR3 length: 16; D gene: TRBD2; CDR3 DNA: TGTGCCAGCAGCGAAGGGGTCACTAGCGGCCAAGAGACCCAGTACTTC; CDR3 protein: CASSEGVTSGQETQYF
J gene: TRBJ2-2; clone size: NA; V gene: TRBV5-1; CDR3 length: 13; D gene: NA; CDR3 DNA: TGCGCCAGCTCGGGTCCGAACACCGGGGAGCTGTTTTTT; CDR3 protein: CASSGPNTGELFF
J gene: TRBJ2-1; clone size: once; V gene: TRBV28; CDR3 length: 17; D gene: TRBD2; CDR3 DNA: TGTGCCAGCACTGGGTGGCTAGCGGGGAGCTCCTACAATGAGCAGTTCTTC; CDR3 protein: CASTGWLAGSSYNEQFF
J gene: TRBJ2-7; clone size: NA; V gene: TRBV6-5; CDR3 length: 15; D gene: NA; CDR3 DNA: TGTGCCAGCAGCACAGGACATCTCATCACCTACGAGCAGTACTTC; CDR3 protein: CASSTGHLITYEQYF
J gene: TRBJ1-3; clone size: NA; V gene: TRBV3-1/TRBV3-2; CDR3 length: 15; D gene: NA; CDR3 DNA: TGTGCCAGCAGCCAAGTACTCAGGGGTGGAAACACCATATATTTT; CDR3 protein: CASSQVLRGGNTIYF
J gene: TRBJ2-1; clone size: once; V gene: TRBV4-1; CDR3 length: 18; D gene: TRBD1; CDR3 DNA: TGCGCCAGCAGCCAAGATCCGAATTCCGGGACAGGGGGCAATGAGCAGTTCTTC; CDR3 protein: CASSQDPNSGTGGNEQFF
J gene: TRBJ2-3; clone size: NA; V gene: TRBV20-1; CDR3 length: 14; D gene: TRBD1; CDR3 DNA: TGCAGTGCTAGTTCCGGGACAGGGACAGATACGCAGTATTTT; CDR3 protein: CSASSGTGTDTQYF
J gene: TRBJ2-2; clone size: NA; V gene: TRBV6-4; CDR3 length: 15; D gene: TRBD2; CDR3 DNA: TGTGCCAGCAGTCGGGAGGGGAGCTTCACCGGGGAGCTGTTTTTT; CDR3 protein: CASSREGSFTGELFF
J gene: TRBJ2-3; clone size: once; V gene: TRBV20-1; CDR3 length: 14; D gene: NA; CDR3 DNA: TGCAGTGCTAGTGTCCTAGCACGCACAGATACGCAGTATTTT; CDR3 protein: CSASVLARTDTQYF
J gene: TRBJ2-7; clone size: once; V gene: TRBV10-3; CDR3 length: 13; D gene: NA; CDR3 DNA: TGTGCCATCAGTGAGGAGGGTGCGGCAGAGCAGTACTTC; CDR3 protein: CAISEEGAAEQYF
J gene: TRBJ2-1; clone size: NA; V gene: TRBV9; CDR3 length: 16; D gene: NA; CDR3 DNA: TGTGCCAGCAGCGGACTCACAGGAAAGAATTACAATGAGCAGTTCTTC; CDR3 protein: CASSGLTGKNYNEQFF
J gene: TRBJ2-3; clone size: NA; V gene: TRBV19; CDR3 length: 17; D gene: TRBD2; CDR3 DNA: TGTGCCAGTAGTATAGATTTTAGCGGGAGGGTTGGAGATACGCAGTATTTT; CDR3 protein: CASSIDFSGRVGDTQYF
J gene: TRBJ1-2; clone size: few; V gene: TRBV9; CDR3 length: 15; D gene: NA; CDR3 DNA: TGTGCCAGCAGTTCCGAAGGAGGGACCAACTATGGCTACACCTTC; CDR3 protein: CASSSEGGTNYGYTF
J gene: TRBJ2-1; clone size: NA; V gene: TRBV5-3; CDR3 length: 15; D gene: NA; CDR3 DNA: TGTGCCAGAAGTTGGGGGCGGGGGCCCTACAATGAGCAGTTCTTC; CDR3 protein: CARSWGRGPYNEQFF
J gene: TRBJ1-1; clone size: NA; V gene: TRBV5-1; CDR3 length: 15; D gene: NA; CDR3 DNA: TGCGCCAGCAGCTTCCAGGGGAATACGAACACTGAAGCTTTCTTT; CDR3 protein: CASSFQGNTNTEAFF
J gene: TRBJ2-7; clone size: NA; V gene: TRBV19; CDR3 length: 14; D gene: TRBD2; CDR3 DNA: TGTGCCAGTAGTGGAGCGGGAGGCCCCTACGAGCAGTACTTC; CDR3 protein: CASSGAGGPYEQYF
J gene: TRBJ1-3; clone size: NA; V gene: TRBV6-1; CDR3 length: 17; D gene: NA; CDR3 DNA: TGTGCCAGCAGTGAAGCAGCTGTCTTCGGAGCTGGAAACACCATATATTTT; CDR3 protein: CASSEAAVFGAGNTIYF
J gene: TRBJ1-1; clone size: NA; V gene: TRBV4-1; CDR3 length: 14; D gene: NA; CDR3 DNA: TGCGCCAGCAGCGCCGGGAGGGCGGGAACTGAAGCTTTCTTT; CDR3 protein: CASSAGRAGTEAFF
J gene: TRBJ2-1; clone size: NA; V gene: TRBV27; CDR3 length: 13; D gene: NA; CDR3 DNA: TGTGCCAGCAGTACTAACCACTACAATGAGCAGTTCTTC; CDR3 protein: CASSTNHYNEQFF
J gene: TRBJ1-5; clone size: NA; V gene: TRBV7-8; CDR3 length: 14; D gene: NA; CDR3 DNA: TGTGCCAGCAGCCCAGTGGGGGCGGGTCAGCCCCAGCATTTT; CDR3 protein: CASSPVGAGQPQHF
J gene: TRBJ2-7; clone size: NA; V gene: TRBV25-1; CDR3 length: 12; D gene: NA; CDR3 DNA: TGTGCCAGCAATGGCGGGACCTACGAGCAGTACTTC; CDR3 protein: CASNGGTYEQYF
J gene: TRBJ2-1; clone size: NA; V gene: TRBV19; CDR3 length: 13; D gene: TRBD2; CDR3 DNA: TGTGCCAGTAGTATTCTAGCGGACAATGAGCAGTTCTTC; CDR3 protein: CASSILADNEQFF
J gene: TRBJ2-7; clone size: NA; V gene: TRBV10-1; CDR3 length: 13; D gene: TRBD1; CDR3 DNA: TGCGCCAGCGGAGGGGACAGGATCTACGAGCAGTACTTC; CDR3 protein: CASGGDRIYEQYF
J gene: TRBJ2-3; clone size: NA; V gene: TRBV24-1; CDR3 length: 15; D gene: NA; CDR3 DNA: TGTGCCACCAGTGATGGATCCGACTTCGTCGATACGCAGTATTTT; CDR3 protein: CATSDGSDFVDTQYF
J gene: TRBJ2-7; clone size: NA; V gene: TRBV29-1; CDR3 length: 16; D gene: NA; CDR3 DNA: TGCAGCGGGGGGCGGAAGATACGGACAAGCCCCTACGAGCAGTACTTC; CDR3 protein: CSGGRKIRTSPYEQYF
J gene: TRBJ2-5; clone size: NA; V gene: TRBV7-6; CDR3 length: 15; D gene: TRBD1; CDR3 DNA: TGTGCCAGCAGCTTCGCTGGGACAGGGGTTGAGACCCAGTACTTC; CDR3 protein: CASSFAGTGVETQYF
J gene: TRBJ2-2; clone size: NA; V gene: TRBV6-4; CDR3 length: 14; D gene: TRBD1; CDR3 DNA: TGTGCCAGCAGTGTAACAGGGGGCACCGGGGAGCTGTTTTTT; CDR3 protein: CASSVTGGTGELFF
J gene: TRBJ2-6; clone size: NA; V gene: TRBV7-9; CDR3 length: 19; D gene: NA; CDR3 DNA: TGTGCCAGCAGCCCCCAAGGGGGACAATACCTCTCTGGGGCCAACGTCCTGACTTTC; CDR3 protein: CASSPQGGQYLSGANVLTF
J gene: TRBJ2-1; clone size: NA; V gene: TRBV7-9; CDR3 length: 16; D gene: TRBD2; CDR3 DNA: TGTGCCAGCAGCTCGCGGGTCTCGCGGGAGTTTAATGAGCAGTTCTTC; CDR3 protein: CASSSRVSREFNEQFF
J gene: TRBJ2-7; clone size: few; V gene: TRBV11-3; CDR3 length: 14; D gene: NA; CDR3 DNA: TGTGCCAGCAGCTTACAGACGGGGAGTTACGAGCAGTACTTC; CDR3 protein: CASSLQTGSYEQYF
J gene: TRBJ2-5; clone size: NA; V gene: TRBV10-3; CDR3 length: 16; D gene: TRBD1; CDR3 DNA: TGTGCCATCAGTGACTCGGACAGGGGTTTCGGGGAGACCCAGTACTTC; CDR3 protein: CAISDSDRGFGETQYF
J gene: TRBJ2-5; clone size: NA; V gene: TRBV5-4; CDR3 length: 16; D gene: TRBD1; CDR3 DNA: TGTGCCAGCAGCTTTCCTTCGGGACAGGGAGAAGAGACCCAGTACTTC; CDR3 protein: CASSFPSGQGEETQYF
J gene: TRBJ1-2; clone size: NA; V gene: TRBV16; CDR3 length: 13; D gene: NA; CDR3 DNA: TGTGCCAGCAGCCAATCCTATGAGCAAAGCTACACCTTC; CDR3 protein: CASSQSYEQSYTF
J gene: TRBJ2-5; clone size: NA; V gene: TRBV3-1/TRBV3-2; CDR3 length: 14; D gene: NA; CDR3 DNA: TGTGCCAGCAGCCAAGACCCGACTCAAGAGACCCAGTACTTC; CDR3 protein: CASSQDPTQETQYF